This is a list of T cell receptor beta chains from one sample in a study of B cell selection in AIRE deficiency. The repertoire was sequenced with immunoSEQ multiplex PCR; TCRdb's copy has only in-frame clones and lacks some. The sample consists of over 20,000 clones, 92% of them appearing once. The sample consisted of CD4+CD25+ Tregs sorted from PBMCs. The receptors originated from a human donor in good health. Each CDR3 is given with its conserved first and last residue. D genes are given only for firm matches. Clone size is not always given. Where it is, it says once, few, many or a class for expanded clones.

cdr3_aa	cdr3_nt	j_call	cdr3_length	clone_size	v_call	d_call
CASRPGGTGQDEQFF	TGTGCCAGCAGGCCGGGTGGCACCGGCCAAGATGAGCAGTTCTTC	TRBJ2-1	15	-	TRBV6-5	-
CASSLRGVTGGVNEQFF	TGTGCCAGCAGTTTAAGAGGAGTTACTGGGGGGGTCAATGAGCAGTTCTTC	TRBJ2-1	17	-	TRBV27	TRBD2
CASSLGRGGSSYNEQFF	TGTGCCAGCAGCTTGGGGCGCGGGGGTAGCTCCTACAATGAGCAGTTCTTC	TRBJ2-1	17	once	TRBV11-2	TRBD2
CASSLTGLGETQYF	TGTGCCAGCAGCTTGACAGGGCTAGGAGAGACCCAGTACTTC	TRBJ2-5	14	-	TRBV7-9	TRBD1
CASSDRGPSGANVLTF	TGTGCCAGCAGTGATCGGGGGCCGTCTGGGGCCAACGTCCTGACTTTC	TRBJ2-6	16	few	TRBV2	-
CASSLLRTSGGINEQFF	TGTGCCAGCAGCTTACTCCGGACTAGCGGGGGGATTAATGAGCAGTTCTTC	TRBJ2-1	17	once	TRBV11-2	TRBD2
CASSQDGRGENIQYF	TGCGCCAGCAGCCAAGATGGGAGGGGTGAAAACATTCAGTACTTC	TRBJ2-4	15	-	TRBV4-3	TRBD2
CASSPTSLYSYNEQFF	TGTGCCAGCTCACCGACTAGCTTATACTCCTACAATGAGCAGTTCTTC	TRBJ2-1	16	-	TRBV18	TRBD2
CASSISGTGELFF	TGTGCCAGTAGTATATCTGGCACCGGGGAGCTGTTTTTT	TRBJ2-2	13	-	TRBV19	-
CASSRQGQGATEAFF	TGCGCCAGCAGTAGACAGGGACAGGGGGCCACTGAAGCTTTCTTT	TRBJ1-1	15	once	TRBV6-9	TRBD1
CASSQTGWGQPQHF	TGTGCCAGCAGCCAGACAGGGTGGGGTCAGCCCCAGCATTTT	TRBJ1-5	14	-	TRBV6-6	TRBD1
CASSLGVGRLFF	TGTGCCAGCAGCCTCGGTGTGGGCCGATTGTTCTTC	TRBJ2-1	12	-	TRBV5-8	-
CASSDTFGTEAFF	TGCGCCAGCAGTGACACTTTCGGCACTGAAGCTTTCTTT	TRBJ1-1	13	-	TRBV10-2	-
CAWTGTGSEKLFF	TGTGCCTGGACCGGGACAGGCTCGGAAAAACTGTTTTTT	TRBJ1-4	13	-	TRBV30	TRBD1